This TCR beta chain was observed in a study of graft-versus-host responses after intestinal transplantation. The overall study: Multivisceral, liver-intestinal, or isolated intestinal grafts were transplanted into recipients.

Notes on this clone: Its antigen remains unknown.

Between the trimmed V and J ends, which lost 8 bases and 1 base, there was a span of 15 bases. The CDR3 is 16 amino acids. Germline V gene sequence: CDR1 WSHSY, CDR2 SAAADI. Only in-frame clones appear in the TCRdb table, and some are missing; sequencing was by immunoSEQ multiplex PCR. The sample shows about 110,000 clones, approximately 92% of them seen only once. The receptor's source is a human donor who received an intestinal transplant. This sequence joins TRBV10-2 and TRBJ2-6; tentatively, D is TRBD1 (6 bases). The sample consisted of unstimulated CD8+ T cells sorted from spleen or lymph node cells, taken before intestinal transplant. The CDR3: CASQGTTPSGANVLTF. The CDR3 DNA sequence: TGCGCCAGCCAAGGGACAACGCCATCTGGGGCCAACGTCCTGACTTTC.